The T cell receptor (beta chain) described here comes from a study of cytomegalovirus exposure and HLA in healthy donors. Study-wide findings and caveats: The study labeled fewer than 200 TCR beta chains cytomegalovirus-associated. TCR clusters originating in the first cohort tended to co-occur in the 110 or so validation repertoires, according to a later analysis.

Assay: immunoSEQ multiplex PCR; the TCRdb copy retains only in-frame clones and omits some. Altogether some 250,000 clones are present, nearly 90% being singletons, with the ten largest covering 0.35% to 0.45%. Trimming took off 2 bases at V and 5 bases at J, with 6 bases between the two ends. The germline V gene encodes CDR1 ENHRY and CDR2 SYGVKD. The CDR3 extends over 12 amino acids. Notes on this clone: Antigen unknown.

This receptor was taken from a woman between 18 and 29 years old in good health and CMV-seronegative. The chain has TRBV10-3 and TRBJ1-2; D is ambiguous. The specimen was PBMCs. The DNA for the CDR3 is TGTGCCATCAGTGAGGGCCGATATGGCTACACCTTC. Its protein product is CAISEGRYGYTF.